This TCR beta chain was documented in a study of neurological immune-mediated disorders. The cDNA came from 5'RACE with 10-nucleotide random UMIs. Over 160 million TCR-beta sequences (from 15-18 subjects) were yielded by each sequencing run. TCRdb re-called the 5' RACE reads with MiXCR, one entry per CDR3 protein. There are about 62,000 distinct CDR3 sequences in the sample; under 5.5% occur only once, and around 3.4% lies in the top ten. Regarding the study as a whole: Expansion of TCR clones was greatest in HTLV-1-associated myelopathy and smallest in multiple sclerosis, where it fell below that of healthy controls.

2 million PBMCs stored at -80 C were the source of the unsorted libraries. This clonotype was seen at least ten times. Its antigen is as yet unknown. V lost 4 bases and J lost 5, with 11 bases in between. CDR1 is MGHRA and CDR2 is YSYEKL in the germline V gene. This CDR3 is built from 14 residues. The sample was PBMCs. This clonotype originated in a woman aged 50 to 60 with multiple sclerosis. The chain links TRBV4-1 to TRBJ2-2; D remains ambiguous. The CDR3 region has the DNA TGCGCCAGCAGCCGACTTTCATCAACCGGGGAGCTGTTTTTT. Amino acid sequence: CASSRLSSTGELFF.